Below are 31 T cell receptor beta chains sequenced from a single sample in a study of T-cell reconstitution after alpha-beta-depleted transplantation in children. Whole-study results and caveats: The authors attributed T-cell counts and diversity one year after transplant mostly to newly produced T cells.

Unique molecular identifiers were used to barcode this TCRbeta library. TCRdb recomputed calls from the PCR reads with MiXCR, one row per CDR3 protein. The sample lists approximately 300,000 distinct CDR3 sequences; over 7% were seen once. Their target antigens are unknown. The input for sequencing was peripheral blood, taken 360 days after TCRalphabeta/CD19-depleted stem cell transplant. All receptors derive from a female patient aged 2-9 years who had a stem cell transplant for Fanconi anemia, so the T cells may come from the graft donor.

This clonotype was observed at least ten times. The gene calls are TRBV4-1 and TRBJ1-1, with D perhaps matching TRBD1 (6 bases). The CDR3 has 14 residues. Germline V gene data show CDR1 as MGHRA and CDR2 as YSYEKL. V was trimmed by 2 bases and J by 9 bases, leaving 16 bases between them. The CDR3: CASSQIFGDTQAFF. CDR3 in DNA: TGCGCCAGCAGCCAAATATTCGGGGACACCCAAGCTTTCTTT.

The sample holds many counts of this clonotype. The chain is built from TRBV12-3 or TRBV12-4 and TRBJ2-5; D gene ambiguous. Trimming removed 6 bases from V and 6 bases from J, with 17 bases in between. The CDR3 is 14 residues long. For the CDR3, the DNA is TGTGCCAGCAGCCCCAGTTCCGGTGGGAAGACCCAGTACTTC. Translated: CASSPSSGGKTQYF.

This clonotype came up many times. The genes are TRBV7-2 and TRBJ2-1; 16 nucleotides match TRBD2. V was clipped by 5 bases and J by 15 bases; unmatched bases: 16. Germline V gene lookup returns CDR1 SGHTA and CDR2 FQGNSA. The CDR3 is 17 amino acids. The CDR3 region has the DNA TGTGCCAGCAGCCTTCTCTCCGGGACTAGCGGGGGGGCGACCGTGTTCTTC. Protein product: CASSLLSGTSGGATVFF.

This clonotype was counted ten times or more. The chain links TRBV6-1 to TRBJ2-7; TRBD1 matches at 11 bases. The germline V gene encodes CDR1 MNHNS and CDR2 SASEGT. Losses at the gene ends were 6 bases for V and 7 bases for J; bases not matched to a gene: 11. The CDR3 loop spans 15 amino acids. CDR3 in DNA: TGTGCCAGCAGGGAATACGGACAGGGGGCGTATGAGCAGTACTTC. Its translation: CASREYGQGAYEQYF.

This clonotype has only a few counts. V is TRBV12-3 or TRBV12-4 and J is TRBJ1-5; no reliable D call. The germline V and J ends were trimmed by 2 bases and 1 base, with 9 bases remaining between them. CDR3 length equals 15 residues. CDR3 sequence (DNA): TGTGCCAGCAGTTTAACAGACGGAAGCAATCAGCCCCAGCATTTT. It specifies CASSLTDGSNQPQHF.

This clonotype was seen many times. The chain uses TRBV30 and TRBJ1-2, with D possibly matching TRBD1 (6 bases). The CDR3 is 13 amino acids. The germline gives CDR1 GTSNPN, CDR2 SVGIG (reference sequence). The germline V and J ends were trimmed by 0 bases and 4 bases, with 9 bases remaining between them. CDR3 sequence reads: CAWSVGGSYGYTF. CDR3 bases: TGTGCCTGGAGTGTAGGGGGATCCTATGGCTACACCTTC.

This clonotype was seen a few times. The chain couples TRBV25-1 to TRBJ1-1; D is undetermined. Trimming removed 1 base at V and 8 bases at J, with 11 bases between. The CDR3 runs 13 residues. CDR1 is MGHDK, CDR2 SYGVNS, per germline. In DNA, the CDR3 is TGTGCCAGCAGTGAATTCTTCGGGAGGGAAGCTTTCTTT. Translated, it gives CASSEFFGREAFF.

This clonotype was picked up a small number of times. J is TRBJ1-4 and V is TRBV20-1; TRBD1 matches at 7 bases. Looked up from germline, CDR1 is DFQATT and CDR2 is SNEGSKA (reference sequence). The CDR3 covers 13 residues. V dropped 6 bases and J dropped 3; count of bases not matched to a gene: 4. The CDR3 DNA sequence: TGCAGTGCCAGCCAGGGGGCTAATGAAAAACTGTTTTTT. It translates to CSASQGANEKLFF.

The table lists this clonotype with many counts. The rearrangement joins TRBV7-9 to TRBJ2-1; D remains unclear. Trimming removed 2 bases at V and 7 bases at J, with 9 bases between. Germline V gene data show CDR1 as SEHNR and CDR2 as FQNEAQ (reference sequence). This CDR3 is built from 13 residues. CDR3: CASSLPIVNEQFF. The CDR3 bases are TGTGCCAGCAGCTTACCGATCGTAAATGAGCAGTTCTTC.

This clonotype was counted ten times or more. The chain employs TRBV28 and TRBJ2-5; D might be TRBD1 (6 bases). Germline CDR1 reads MDHEN; CDR2 reads SYDVKM. The CDR3 is 14 residues long. Trimming removed 3 bases at V and 4 bases at J, with 12 bases between. CDR3 amino acids: CASSLTGRRETQYF. DNA for the CDR3: TGTGCCAGCAGTTTGACAGGTCGTCGAGAGACCCAGTACTTC.

The rearrangement uses TRBV6-1 and TRBJ2-2; the match to TRBD2 covers 13 bases. Germline CDR1 is MNHNS and CDR2 is SASEGT. The CDR3 covers 16 residues. V dropped 6 bases and J dropped 7; count of bases not matched to a gene: 8. The CDR3 region has the DNA TGTGCCAGCAGCCAAACTAGCGGGAGGGAAGGCGGGGAGCTGTTTTTT. This gives the protein CASSQTSGREGGELFF.

This clonotype was seen repeatedly, ten times or more. The chain joins TRBV18 to TRBJ2-3, with D perhaps TRBD2 (5 bases). Germline CDR1 reads KGHSH; CDR2 reads LQKENI. The CDR3 loop spans 16 amino acids. V was cut by 8 bases and J by 2 bases, with 20 bases left in between. CDR3 nucleotide sequence: TGTGCCAGCGCGACCACTGCCAGCGGACTCACAGATACGCAGTATTTT. Its protein product is CASATTASGLTDTQYF.

This clonotype was seen many times. The J gene is TRBJ1-2, the V gene TRBV11-1; 7 bases line up with TRBD1. The V gene end was trimmed by 5 bases and the J gene end by 6 bases; junction bases not matched to a gene: 6. The germline V gene has CDR1 SGHAT and CDR2 FQDESV (reference sequence). The CDR3 spans 13 residues. The CDR3 region is CASSPGQENGYTF. The CDR3 DNA reads TGTGCCAGCAGCCCTGGACAGGAAAATGGCTACACCTTC.

This clonotype has a count of ten or more. J is TRBJ2-1 and V is TRBV12-3 or TRBV12-4; 8 bases line up with TRBD2. Germline trimming cut 8 bases from V and 2 bases from J; bases unmatched to any gene: 8. This CDR3 contains 15 residues. The CDR3 region is CASGGAAGAYNEQFF. The CDR3 nucleotides read TGTGCCAGCGGCGGGGCAGCGGGGGCCTACAATGAGCAGTTCTTC.

The V call is TRBV4-3, the J call TRBJ1-6; D not certain. Trimming removed 1 base from V and 14 bases from J, with 9 bases in between. The CDR3 has 12 amino acids. CDR1 and CDR2 from the germline V gene are LGHNA and YSLEER. This CDR3 reads CASSQGGSSLHF. CDR3 in DNA: TGCGCCAGCAGCCAAGGGGGTTCCTCCCTCCACTTT.

This clonotype has at least ten counts. V is TRBV28 and J is TRBJ1-4; 9 bases agree with TRBD1. The CDR3 loop spans 14 amino acids. CDR1 is MDHEN and CDR2 is SYDVKM in the germline V gene. Trimming at V came to 2 bases and at J to 5 bases, leaving 0 bases not matched to a gene. Written as DNA, the CDR3 is TGTGCCAGCAGTTTAGGGACAGGGAATGAAAAACTGTTTTTT. Translated, it gives CASSLGTGNEKLFF.

This clonotype appeared many times. A junction boundary mismatches the germline segment, possibly from a read error. The chain uses TRBV7-9 and TRBJ1-2; D gene unclear. CDR1 is SEHNR and CDR2 is FQNEAQ in the germline V gene (reference sequence). The CDR3 sequence is 11 residues long. The chain's CDR3 is CASSLGSSPRF. CDR3 sequence (DNA): TGTGCCAGCAGCTTAGGGTCATCCCCCCGCTTC.

This clonotype was recorded many times. CDR3 bases: TGCAGTGCTAGAGTGGGGGGAGTGGGAACGAAGCAGTACTTC. Protein sequence: CSARVGGVGTKQYF. V usage is TRBV20-1 and J usage is TRBJ2-7; TRBD2 is a possible D gene (6 bases). The CDR3 is made up of 14 amino acids. V was cut by 1 base and J by 8 bases, with 18 bases left in between. Germline CDR1 DFQATT, CDR2 SNEGSKA (reference sequence).

The genes are TRBV6-2 or TRBV6-3 and TRBJ2-2; 8 nucleotides line up with TRBD1. The CDR3 length is 15 residues. V shed 4 bases and J 2 bases; nucleotides not matched to a gene: 3. Germline loops: CDR1 MNHEY, CDR2 SVGEGT. CDR3 in DNA: TGTGCCAGCAGTTGGGACAGGTCTAACACCGGGGAGCTGTTTTTT. As protein: CASSWDRSNTGELFF.

This clonotype was observed a few times. The chain uses TRBV6-2 or TRBV6-3 and TRBJ2-3; 8 bases are a match to TRBD1. Germline V gene sequence: CDR1 MNHEY, CDR2 SVGEGT. V trimming: 1 base; J trimming: 5 bases; junction bases outside the gene matches: 5. This CDR3 is 15 amino acids long. CDR3 nucleotides: TGTGCCAGCAGTTACTTCCGGGACAGGCGAGATACGCAGTATTTT. This encodes CASSYFRDRRDTQYF.

Notes on this clonotype: At one end, the junction sequence differs from germline, possibly due to a read error. V and J are TRBV11-2 and TRBJ2-2; D is perhaps TRBD1 (6 bases). In germline, CDR1 is SGHAT, CDR2 FQNNGV. The CDR3 spans 13 residues. The CDR3 DNA sequence: TGTGCCAGCAGCTTAGATAATTGGCAGGGGCGGATTTTT. Encoded protein: CASSLDNWQGRIF.

This clonotype occurred many times. The chain recombines TRBV29-1 with TRBJ2-1; TRBD2 aligns across 8 bases. J gave up 7 bases and V 5 bases, and 10 bases lay outside the gene matches. This CDR3 is built from 14 residues. CDR1 is SQVTM and CDR2 is ANQGSEA in the germline V gene. For the CDR3, the DNA is TGCAGCGTTTCCACTAGCGGTCTACCTAATGAGCAGTTCTTC. Its protein product is CSVSTSGLPNEQFF.

There are many counts of this clonotype. J is TRBJ2-7 and V is TRBV5-1; 10 bases fit TRBD1. The CDR3 is made up of 14 amino acids. Per germline, CDR1 SGHRS and CDR2 YFSETQ. After removal of 1 base from V and 4 bases from J, the junction contained 2 bases not matched to a gene. The CDR3 coding sequence is TGCGCCAGCAGCTTGAAGGGACAGGGGTACGAGCAGTACTTC. Protein product: CASSLKGQGYEQYF.

This clonotype was seen repeatedly, ten times or more. This chain's CDR3 is CASSLRRSAYEQYF. The CDR3 DNA reads as TGTGCCAGCAGCTTACGACGCTCAGCCTACGAGCAGTACTTC. The chain links TRBV11-1 to TRBJ2-7; unclear D gene. The CDR3 totals 14 residues. V was cut by 2 bases and J by 2 bases, with 10 bases left in between. Germline CDR1 reads SGHAT; CDR2 reads FQDESV (reference sequence).

This clonotype was seen repeatedly, ten times or more. V gene TRBV2 combines with J gene TRBJ2-1; 13 bases align to TRBD2. The CDR3 runs to 16 residues. Germline CDR1 reads SNHLY; CDR2 reads FYNNEI. The V and J ends lost 4 bases and 4 bases, in that order; junction bases with no gene match: 4. The CDR3 DNA reads as TGTGCCAGCAGTGTGGGACTAGCGGGGATATACAATGAGCAGTTCTTC. It specifies CASSVGLAGIYNEQFF.

This clonotype was counted many times. The rearrangement uses TRBV6-5 and TRBJ2-3, with no clear D. The CDR3 is 16 residues long. The germline V gene encodes CDR1 MNHEY and CDR2 SVGAGI. The V and J ends lost 5 bases and 2 bases respectively, with 17 bases between them. Written as DNA, the CDR3 is TGTGCCAGCAGTCCTCGACCCGTTCTGACCACAGATACGCAGTATTTT. This translates into CASSPRPVLTTDTQYF.

This clonotype came up a few times. The rearrangement joins TRBV28 to TRBJ1-4; TRBD1 agrees at 7 bases. The CDR3 contains 16 residues. Germline-derived CDR1 and CDR2 are MDHEN and SYDVKM. With 3 bases clipped from V and 4 bases from J, the junction kept 8 bases outside the gene matches. This CDR3 is CASSFPADRHNEKLFF. DNA of the CDR3: TGTGCCAGCAGTTTCCCCGCGGACAGGCATAATGAAAAACTGTTTTTT.

A note on this clonotype: A much bigger clone sits one base away, suggesting this may be a read error. The CDR3 end shows no conserved phenylalanine or tryptophan, and so a read error is likely. The chain recombines TRBV6-2 or TRBV6-3 with TRBJ2-7; 7 bases are a match to TRBD1. This CDR3 is 13 amino acids long. Per germline, CDR1 MNHEY and CDR2 SVGEGT. Trimming cost V 5 bases and J 4 bases; bases outside gene matches: 5. The CDR3 nucleotides read TGTGCCAGCAGTAGGGGACAGCGTTACGAGCAGTACTCC. Translation gives CASSRGQRYEQYS.

This clonotype has just a few counts. This sequence joins TRBV19 and TRBJ2-5; TRBD2 might be the D (6 bases). The CDR3 is 14 residues long. CDR1 is LNHDA and CDR2 is SQIVND in the germline V gene (reference sequence). Trimming removed 6 bases from V and 5 bases from J, with 16 bases in between. The CDR3 protein is CASSAGGPWETQYF. Written as DNA, the CDR3 is TGTGCCAGTAGCGCCGGGGGACCCTGGGAGACCCAGTACTTC.

This clonotype came up many times. The chain joins TRBV20-1 to TRBJ2-7, with D perhaps TRBD2 (5 bases). V dropped 3 bases and J dropped 1 base, with 19 bases sitting between them. CDR1 is DFQATT, CDR2 SNEGSKA, per germline (reference sequence). The CDR3 is 16 residues long. The CDR3 sequence is CSASRRPKSLSYEQYF. The CDR3 coding sequence is TGCAGTGCTAGTCGGAGGCCGAAAAGCTTATCCTACGAGCAGTACTTC.

This clonotype appeared many times. The chain couples TRBV5-6 to TRBJ1-3; tentative D call: TRBD1 (5 bases). Germline CDR1 reads SGHDT; CDR2 reads YYEEEE. Trimming cost V 4 bases and J 0 bases, with 8 bases left between them. This CDR3 is built from 14 residues. CDR3 in DNA: TGTGCCAGCAGCCCCGGGACCTCTGGAAACACCATATATTTT. Protein sequence: CASSPGTSGNTIYF. The full variable domain, in which reference TRBV5-6 and TRBJ1-3 provide the parts outside the CDR3, is DAGVTQSPTHLIKTRGQQVTLRCSPKSGHDTVSWYQQALGQGPQFIFQYYEEEERQRGNFPDRFSGHQFPNYSSELNVNALLLGDSALYLCASSPGTSGNTIYFGEGSWLTVV.